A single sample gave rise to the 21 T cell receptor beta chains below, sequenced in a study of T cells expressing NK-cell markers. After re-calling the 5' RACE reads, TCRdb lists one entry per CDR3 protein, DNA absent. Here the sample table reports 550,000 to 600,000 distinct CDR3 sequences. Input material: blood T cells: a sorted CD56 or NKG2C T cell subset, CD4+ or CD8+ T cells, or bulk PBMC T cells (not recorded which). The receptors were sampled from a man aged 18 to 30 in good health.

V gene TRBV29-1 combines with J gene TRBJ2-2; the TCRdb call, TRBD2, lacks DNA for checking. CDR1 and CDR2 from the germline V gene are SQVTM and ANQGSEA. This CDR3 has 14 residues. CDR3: CSHTGSGSSGELFF.

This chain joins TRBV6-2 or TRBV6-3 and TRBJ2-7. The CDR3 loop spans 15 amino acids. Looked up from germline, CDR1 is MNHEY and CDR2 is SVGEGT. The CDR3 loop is CASSYSTPASYEQYF.

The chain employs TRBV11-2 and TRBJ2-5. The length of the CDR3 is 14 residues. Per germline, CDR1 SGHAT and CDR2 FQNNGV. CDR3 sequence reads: CASSSFLSQETQYF.

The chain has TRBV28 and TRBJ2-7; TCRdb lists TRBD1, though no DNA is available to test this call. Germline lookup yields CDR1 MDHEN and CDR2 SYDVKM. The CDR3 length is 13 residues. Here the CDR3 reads CASSFGGNREQYF.

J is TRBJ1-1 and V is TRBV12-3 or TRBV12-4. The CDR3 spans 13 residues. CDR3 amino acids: CASSLGQALEAFF.

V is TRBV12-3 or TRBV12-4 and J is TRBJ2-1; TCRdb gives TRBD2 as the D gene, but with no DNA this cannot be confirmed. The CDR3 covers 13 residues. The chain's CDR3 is CASSWASGNEQFF.

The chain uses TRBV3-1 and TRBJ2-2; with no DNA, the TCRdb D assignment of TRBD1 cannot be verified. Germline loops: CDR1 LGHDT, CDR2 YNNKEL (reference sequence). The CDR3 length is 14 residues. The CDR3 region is CASSQPGNTGELFF.

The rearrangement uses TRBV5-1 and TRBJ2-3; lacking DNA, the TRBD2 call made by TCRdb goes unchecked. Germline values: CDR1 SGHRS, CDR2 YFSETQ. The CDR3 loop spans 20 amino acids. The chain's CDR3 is CASSQTMGLAGVSERRSQYF.

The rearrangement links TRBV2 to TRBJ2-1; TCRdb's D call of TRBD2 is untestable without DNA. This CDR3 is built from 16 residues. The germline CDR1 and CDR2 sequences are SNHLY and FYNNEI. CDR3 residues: CASRGTSGGSYNEQFF.

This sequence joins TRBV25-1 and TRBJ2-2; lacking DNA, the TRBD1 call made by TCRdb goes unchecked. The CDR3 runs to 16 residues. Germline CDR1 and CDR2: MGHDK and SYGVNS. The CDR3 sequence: CASSGQTGALTGELFF.

CDR3 protein: CASSQDLSGRANEQFF. The chain recombines TRBV3-1 with TRBJ2-1; as DNA is missing, the TRBD2 call by TCRdb cannot be tested. Per germline, CDR1 LGHDT and CDR2 YNNKEL (reference sequence). CDR3 length: 16 residues.

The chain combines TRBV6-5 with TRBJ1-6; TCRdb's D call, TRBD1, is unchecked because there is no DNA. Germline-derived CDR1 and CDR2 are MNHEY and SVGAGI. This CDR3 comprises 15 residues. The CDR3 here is CASSYRQGSNSPLHF.

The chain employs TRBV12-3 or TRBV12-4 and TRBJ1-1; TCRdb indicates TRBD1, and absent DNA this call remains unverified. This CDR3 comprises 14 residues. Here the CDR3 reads CASRGDSPNTEAFF.

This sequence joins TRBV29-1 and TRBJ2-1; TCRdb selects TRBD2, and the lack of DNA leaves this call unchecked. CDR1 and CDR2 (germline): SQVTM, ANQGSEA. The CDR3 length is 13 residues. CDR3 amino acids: CSVEVVAGDEQFF.

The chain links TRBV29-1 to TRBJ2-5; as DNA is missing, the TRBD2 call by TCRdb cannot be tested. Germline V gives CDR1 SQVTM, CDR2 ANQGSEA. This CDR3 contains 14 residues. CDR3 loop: CSALTSGSMETQYF.

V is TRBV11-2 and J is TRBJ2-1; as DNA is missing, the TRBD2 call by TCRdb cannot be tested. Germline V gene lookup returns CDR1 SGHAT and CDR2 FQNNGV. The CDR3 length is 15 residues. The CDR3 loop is CASSLSGLGYNEQFF.

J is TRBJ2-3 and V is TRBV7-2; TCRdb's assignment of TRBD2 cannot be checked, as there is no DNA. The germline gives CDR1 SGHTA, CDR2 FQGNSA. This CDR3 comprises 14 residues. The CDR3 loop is CASSPMRVPDTQYF.

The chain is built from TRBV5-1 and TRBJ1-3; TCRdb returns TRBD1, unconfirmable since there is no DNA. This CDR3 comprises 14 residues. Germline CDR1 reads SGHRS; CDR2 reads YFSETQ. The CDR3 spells CASSLGTAGNTIYF.

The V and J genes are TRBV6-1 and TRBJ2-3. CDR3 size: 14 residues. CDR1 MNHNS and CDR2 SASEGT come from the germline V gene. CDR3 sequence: CASSRLKGTDTQYF.

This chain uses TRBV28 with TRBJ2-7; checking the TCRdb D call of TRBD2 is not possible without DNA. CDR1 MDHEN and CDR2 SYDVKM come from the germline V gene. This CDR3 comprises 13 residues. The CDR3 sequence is CASSPGGLDEQYF.

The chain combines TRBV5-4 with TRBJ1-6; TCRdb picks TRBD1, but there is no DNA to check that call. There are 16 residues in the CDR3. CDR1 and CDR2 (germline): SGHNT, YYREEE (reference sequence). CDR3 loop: CASSLPGDRGNSPLHF.